The text below deals with one T cell receptor (beta chain). The antigen is unknown. The length of the CDR3 is 14 residues. Germline assignment: CDR1 SEHNR and CDR2 FQNEAQ (reference sequence). Trimming removed 6 bases from V and 8 bases from J; junction bases left unmatched: 9. The entry originates in a study of T cell responses to AZD1222 COVID-19 vaccine. Notes on the study in general: When two AZD1222 doses had been given, Spike-specific TCR breadth and depth rose. Recipients of AZD1222 seropositive at baseline numbered only 5 or 6. Females outnumbered males among donors, who were mostly white British; clonal diversity was possibly underestimated.

TCRdb's copy holds only in-frame clones and misses some; the assay was immunoSEQ multiplex PCR. The sample lists 120,000 or so clones, roughly 91% occurring once. This receptor was taken from an adult in good health. The V and J genes are TRBV7-9 and TRBJ2-1, with 8 bases aligning to TRBD2. The sample in question was peripheral blood, obtained on day 0 of MenACWY control vaccination. This CDR3 reads CASRKTSVSDEQFF. CDR3 sequence (DNA): TGTGCCAGCAGAAAGACTAGCGTTTCCGATGAGCAGTTCTTC. Supplemented by reference TRBV7-9 and TRBJ2-1, the full variable domain reads DTGVSQNPRHKITKRGQNVTFRCDPISEHNRLYWYRQTLGQGPEFLTYFQNEAQLEKSRLLSDRFSAERPKGSFSTLEIQRTEQGDSAMYLCASRKTSVSDEQFFGPGTRLTVL.